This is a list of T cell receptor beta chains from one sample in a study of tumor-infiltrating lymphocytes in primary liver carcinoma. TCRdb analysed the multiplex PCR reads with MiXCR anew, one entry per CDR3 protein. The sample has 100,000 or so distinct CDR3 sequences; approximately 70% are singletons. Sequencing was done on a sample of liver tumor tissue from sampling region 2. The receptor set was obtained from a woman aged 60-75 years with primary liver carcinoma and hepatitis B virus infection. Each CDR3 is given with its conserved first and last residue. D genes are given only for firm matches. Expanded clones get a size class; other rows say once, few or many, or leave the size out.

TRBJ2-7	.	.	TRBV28	TGTGCCAGCAGCAAAAGACCCCCCTACGAGCAGTACTTC	CASSKRPPYEQYF
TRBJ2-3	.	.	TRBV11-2	TGTGCCAGCAGCTTAGATATGATGAACGCAGATACTCAGTATTTT	CASSLDMMNADTQYF
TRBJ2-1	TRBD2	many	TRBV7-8	TGTGCCAGCAGCCACCGGGAGGGGAGGAATGAGCAGTTCTTC	CASSHREGRNEQFF
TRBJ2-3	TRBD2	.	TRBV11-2	TGTACCAGCAGCTTCGGACTAGGACGCATGGATACGCAGTATTTT	CTSSFGLGRMDTQYF
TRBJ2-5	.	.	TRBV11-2	TGTGCCAGCAGCTTGCTGAGCGGGCCACTGGCAAGAATGGAGACACAGTACTTC	CASSLLSGPLARMETQYF
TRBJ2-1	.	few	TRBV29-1	TGCGGCGCCCCTCGGTTGGAGGGGCAGGTTTTCTACAATGAGCAGTTCTTC	CGAPRLEGQVFYNEQFF
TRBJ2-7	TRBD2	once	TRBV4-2	TGTTCCAGCAGCCAATGGACTAGCGGGAGAGGGAGCGAGCAATACTTC	CSSSQWTSGRGSEQYF
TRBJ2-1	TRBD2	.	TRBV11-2	TGTGCCAGCAGCTTGACTAGCGGGGCAAAGCATTTCTTC	CASSLTSGAKHFF
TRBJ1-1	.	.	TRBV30	TGTGCCTGGAGGGGTAAGGACAAAGCGAACGCTGAAGCTTTCTTT	CAWRGKDKANAEAFF
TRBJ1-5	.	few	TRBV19	TGTGCCAGGCCTCAGCCCCAGCATTTT	CARPQPQHF
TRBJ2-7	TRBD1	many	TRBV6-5	TGTGCCAGCAGTTATTCCGGACAGGGAAAGGGGTACTTC	CASSYSGQGKGYF